The 8 T cell receptor beta chains below were found in one sample sequenced in a study of blood T cell repertoires in COVID-19. Using immunoSEQ multiplex PCR, the repertoire was profiled, and TCRdb retains in-frame clones only, with some absent. The data contain about 340,000 clones, about 83% of them singletons. The sequencing sample was made of peripheral blood. These receptors were taken from a man aged 30 to 39 with active or convalescent COVID-19.

The table lists this clone with a count of one. This sequence joins TRBV6-6 and TRBJ1-2; D is perhaps TRBD1 (6 bases). The CDR3 runs to 15 residues. V lost 3 bases to trimming and J lost 4 bases, with 15 bases between them. Germline V gene data show CDR1 as MNHNY and CDR2 as SVGAGI (reference sequence). The CDR3 DNA reads TGTGCCAGCAGTTATAATCCAGGGGAGACCTATGGCTACACCTTC. Amino acid sequence: CASSYNPGETYGYTF.

This chain links TRBV19 with TRBJ2-5, with a weak D call TRBD1 (5 bases). This CDR3 comprises 12 residues. V was clipped by 6 bases and J by 5 bases, with 10 bases between them. Germline V gene sequence: CDR1 LNHDA, CDR2 SQIVND (reference sequence). The CDR3 DNA follows: TGTGCCAGTAGCCGAAACAGGGAGACCCAGTACTTC. It codes for CASSRNRETQYF.

CDR3: CASSQEGLAGNNEQFF. The CDR3 nucleotides read TGCGCCAGCAGCCAGGAAGGACTAGCGGGAAACAATGAGCAGTTCTTC. V usage is TRBV4-1 and J usage is TRBJ2-1, with TRBD2 matching over 12 bases. Germline V CDR1 and CDR2: MGHRA, YSYEKL. The CDR3 runs 16 residues. With 3 bases clipped from V and 5 bases from J, the junction kept 5 bases outside the gene matches.

This clone was counted only a few times. The gene calls are TRBV12-3 or TRBV12-4 and TRBJ2-7; D might be TRBD2 (5 bases). V lost 5 bases and J lost 1, with 9 bases in between. The CDR3 has 13 amino acids. CDR3 DNA: TGTGCCAGCAGTCCCGGACTGTCCTACGAGCAGTACTTC. It is translated as CASSPGLSYEQYF.

This clone is a singleton in its sample. This CDR3 is also generated by other DNA sequences in the sample. V usage is TRBV6-5 and J usage is TRBJ1-1, with a possible D match to TRBD1 (5 bases). Per germline, CDR1 MNHEY and CDR2 SVGAGI. CDR3 length: 12 residues. V was pared by 8 bases and J by 2 bases, with 9 bases between. CDR3: CASRGGNTEAFF. Written as DNA, the CDR3 is TGTGCCAGCCGGGGGGGAAACACTGAAGCTTTCTTT.

The V call is TRBV9, the J call TRBJ2-3, with 12 bases lining up with TRBD2. This CDR3 is built from 16 residues. Unmatched junction bases numbered 6, after V lost 0 bases and J lost 7 bases. Germline V gene sequence: CDR1 SGDLS, CDR2 YYNGEE. The CDR3 region has the DNA TGTGCCAGCAGCGTAGGCCCTCTAGCGGGAGGGCATACGCAGTATTTT. This encodes CASSVGPLAGGHTQYF.

The chain links TRBV19 to TRBJ2-5; D might be TRBD1 (6 bases). This CDR3 contains 15 residues. Trimming shortened V by 3 bases and J by 2 bases, and 13 bases separated the two germline ends. CDR1 LNHDA and CDR2 SQIVND come from the germline V gene (reference sequence). The CDR3 spells CASSIRGGRQETQYF. The DNA of the CDR3 is TGTGCCAGTAGTATCAGGGGTGGTCGGCAAGAGACCCAGTACTTC. Based on the CDR3 plus reference TRBV19 and TRBJ2-5, the full variable domain is DGGITQSPKYLFRKEGQNVTLSCEQNLNHDAMYWYRQDPGQGLRLIYYSQIVNDFQKGDIAEGYSVSREKKESFPLTVTSAQKNPTAFYLCASSIRGGRQETQYFGPGTRLLVL.

V is TRBV3-1 (or the pseudogene TRBV3-2) and J is TRBJ1-6; D call uncertain. The germline CDR1 and CDR2 sequences are LGHDT and YNNKEL (reference sequence). With 3 bases removed from V and 0 bases from J, the gap between germline ends came to 15 bases. The CDR3 consists of 18 residues. CDR3: CASSQAGLSPSYNSPLHF. CDR3 in DNA: TGTGCCAGCAGCCAGGCCGGACTTTCTCCCTCCTATAATTCACCCCTCCACTTT.